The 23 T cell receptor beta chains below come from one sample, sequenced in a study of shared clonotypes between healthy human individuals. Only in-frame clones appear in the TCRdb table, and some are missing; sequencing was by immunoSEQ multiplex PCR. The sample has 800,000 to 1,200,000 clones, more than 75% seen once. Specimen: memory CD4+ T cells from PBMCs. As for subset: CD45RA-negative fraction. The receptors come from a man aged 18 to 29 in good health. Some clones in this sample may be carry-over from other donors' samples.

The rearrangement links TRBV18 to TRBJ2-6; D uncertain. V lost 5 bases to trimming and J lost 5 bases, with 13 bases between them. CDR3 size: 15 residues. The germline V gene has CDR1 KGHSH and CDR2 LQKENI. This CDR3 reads CASSIVQSRANVLTF. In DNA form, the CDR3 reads TGTGCCAGCTCAATCGTACAAAGTCGGGCCAACGTCCTGACTTTC.

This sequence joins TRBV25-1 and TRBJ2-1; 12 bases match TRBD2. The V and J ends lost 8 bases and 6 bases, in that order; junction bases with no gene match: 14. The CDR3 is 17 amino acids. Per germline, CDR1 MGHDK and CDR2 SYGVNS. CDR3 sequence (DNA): TGTGCCAGCTCCGAAACCCGGACTAGCGGGGCACTCAATGAGCAGTTCTTC. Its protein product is CASSETRTSGALNEQFF.

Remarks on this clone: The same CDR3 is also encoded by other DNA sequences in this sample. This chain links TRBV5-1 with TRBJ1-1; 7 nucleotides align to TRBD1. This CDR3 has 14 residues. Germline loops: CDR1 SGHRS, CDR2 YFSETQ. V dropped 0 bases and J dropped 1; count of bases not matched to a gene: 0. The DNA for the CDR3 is TGCGCCAGCAGCTTGGAGGGGGCGAACACTGAAGCTTTCTTT. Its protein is CASSLEGANTEAFF.

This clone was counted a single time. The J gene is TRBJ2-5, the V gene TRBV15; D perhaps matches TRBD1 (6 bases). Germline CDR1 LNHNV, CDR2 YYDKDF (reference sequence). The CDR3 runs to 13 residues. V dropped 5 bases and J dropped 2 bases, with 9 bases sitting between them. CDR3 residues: CATSGQTQETQYF. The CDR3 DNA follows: TGTGCCACCAGCGGACAGACACAAGAGACCCAGTACTTC.

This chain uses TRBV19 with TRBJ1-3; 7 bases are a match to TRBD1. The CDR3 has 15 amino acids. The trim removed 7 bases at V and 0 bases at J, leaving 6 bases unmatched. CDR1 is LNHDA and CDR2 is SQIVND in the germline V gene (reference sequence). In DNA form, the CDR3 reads TGTGCCAGTACCTGGACAGGCTTCTCTGGAAACACCATATATTTT. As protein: CASTWTGFSGNTIYF.

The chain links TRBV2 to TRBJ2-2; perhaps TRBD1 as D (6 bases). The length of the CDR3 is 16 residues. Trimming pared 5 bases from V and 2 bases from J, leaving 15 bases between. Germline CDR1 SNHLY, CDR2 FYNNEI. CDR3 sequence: CASSPYGTPNTGELFF. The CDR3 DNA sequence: TGTGCCAGCAGTCCGTACGGGACACCCAACACCGGGGAGCTGTTTTTT.

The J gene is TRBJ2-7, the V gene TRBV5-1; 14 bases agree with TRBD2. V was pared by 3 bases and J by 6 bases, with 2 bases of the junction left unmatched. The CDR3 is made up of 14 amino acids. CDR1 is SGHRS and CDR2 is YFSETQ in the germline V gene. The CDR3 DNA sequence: TGCGCCAGCAGCTGGGGACTAGCGGGAGTCGAGCAGTACTTC. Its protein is CASSWGLAGVEQYF.

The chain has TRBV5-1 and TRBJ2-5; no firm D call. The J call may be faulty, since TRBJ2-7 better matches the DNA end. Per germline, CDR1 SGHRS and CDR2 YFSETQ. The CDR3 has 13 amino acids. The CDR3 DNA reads TGCGCCAGCAGCCTCGACAAGTACTACGAGCAGTACTTC. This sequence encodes CASSLDKYYEQYF.

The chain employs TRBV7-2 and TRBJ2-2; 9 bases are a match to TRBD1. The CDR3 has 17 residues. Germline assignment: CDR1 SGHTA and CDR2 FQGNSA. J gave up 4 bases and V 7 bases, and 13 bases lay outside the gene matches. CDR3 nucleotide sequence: TGTGCCAGCAATCTACTGGGACAGGGAGTTGCCACCGGGGAGCTGTTTTTT. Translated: CASNLLGQGVATGELFF.

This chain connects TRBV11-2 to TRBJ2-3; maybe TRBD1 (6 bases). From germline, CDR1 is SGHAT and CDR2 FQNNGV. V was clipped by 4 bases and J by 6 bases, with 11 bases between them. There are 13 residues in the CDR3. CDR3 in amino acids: CASSSNQGDTQYF. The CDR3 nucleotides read TGTGCCAGCAGCTCGAACCAGGGGGATACGCAGTATTTT.

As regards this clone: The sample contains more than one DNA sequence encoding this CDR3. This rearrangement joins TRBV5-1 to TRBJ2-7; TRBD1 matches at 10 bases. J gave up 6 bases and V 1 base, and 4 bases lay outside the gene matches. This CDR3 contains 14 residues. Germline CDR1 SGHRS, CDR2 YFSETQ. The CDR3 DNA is TGCGCCAGCAGCTTGTCGGGGACAGGGGTCGAGCAGTACTTC. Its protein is CASSLSGTGVEQYF. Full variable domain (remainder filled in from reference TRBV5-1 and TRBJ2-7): KAGVTQTPRYLIKTRGQQVTLSCSPISGHRSVSWYQQTPGQGLQFLFEYFSETQRNKGNFPGRFSGRQFSNSRSEMNVSTLELGDSALYLCASSLSGTGVEQYFGPGTRLTVT.

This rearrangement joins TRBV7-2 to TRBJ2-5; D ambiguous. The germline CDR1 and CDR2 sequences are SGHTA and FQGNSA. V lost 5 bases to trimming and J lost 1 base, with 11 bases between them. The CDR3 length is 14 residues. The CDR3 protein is CASSPRTVQETQYF. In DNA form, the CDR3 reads TGTGCCAGCAGCCCCCGGACGGTCCAAGAGACCCAGTACTTC.

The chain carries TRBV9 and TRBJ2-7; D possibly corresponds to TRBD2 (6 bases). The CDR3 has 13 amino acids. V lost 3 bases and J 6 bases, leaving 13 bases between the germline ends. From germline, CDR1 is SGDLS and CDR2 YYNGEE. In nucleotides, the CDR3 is TGTGCCAGCAGCGCGGAGGGCCTCGCCGAGCAGTACTTC. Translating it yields CASSAEGLAEQYF.

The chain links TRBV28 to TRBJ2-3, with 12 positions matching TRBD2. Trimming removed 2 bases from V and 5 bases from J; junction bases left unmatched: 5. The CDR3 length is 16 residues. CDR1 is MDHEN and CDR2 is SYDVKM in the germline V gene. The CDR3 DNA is TGTGCCAGCAGTTTAGAACTAGCGGGAGGTCGAGATACGCAGTATTTT. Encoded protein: CASSLELAGGRDTQYF.

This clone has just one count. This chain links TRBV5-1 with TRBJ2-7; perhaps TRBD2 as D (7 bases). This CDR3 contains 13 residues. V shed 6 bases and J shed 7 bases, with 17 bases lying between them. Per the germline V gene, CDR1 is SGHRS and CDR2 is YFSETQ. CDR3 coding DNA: TGCGCCAGCACCCGAGGGGGGGATGGTGAGCAGTACTTC. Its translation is CASTRGGDGEQYF.

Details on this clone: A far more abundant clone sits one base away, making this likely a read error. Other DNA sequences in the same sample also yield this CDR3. CDR3 sequence reads: CASSLSAANTGELFF. For the CDR3, the DNA is TGCGCCAGCAGCTTGTCAGCAGCGAACACCGGGGAGCTGTTTTTT. V gene TRBV5-1 combines with J gene TRBJ2-2; D remains ambiguous. The CDR3 runs to 15 residues. CDR1 and CDR2 from the germline V gene are SGHRS and YFSETQ. Trimming left V 1 base short and J 0 bases short, with 7 bases between. The complete variable domain, with remaining parts taken from reference TRBV5-1 and TRBJ2-2, reads KAGVTQTPRYLIKTRGQQVTLSCSPISGHRSVSWYQQTPGQGLQFLFEYFSETQRNKGNFPGRFSGRQFSNSRSEMNVSTLELGDSALYLCASSLSAANTGELFFGEGSRLTVL.

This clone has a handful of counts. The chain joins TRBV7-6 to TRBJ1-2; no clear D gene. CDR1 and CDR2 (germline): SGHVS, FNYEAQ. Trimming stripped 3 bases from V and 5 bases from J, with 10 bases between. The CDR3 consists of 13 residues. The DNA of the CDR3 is TGTGCCAGCAGCTTGAATCTGGGGTATGGCTACACCTTC. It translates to CASSLNLGYGYTF. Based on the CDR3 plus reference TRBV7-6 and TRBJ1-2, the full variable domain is GAGVSQSPRYKVTKRGQDVALRCDPISGHVSLYWYRQALGQGPEFLTYFNYEAQQDKSGLPNDRFSAERPEGSISTLTIQRTEQRDSAMYRCASSLNLGYGYTFGSGTRLTVV.

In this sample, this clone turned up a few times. The CDR3 nucleotides read TGTGCCAGCAGCCCAAATACCCAGAGGGGAACTGGAAACACCATATATTTT. Translation gives CASSPNTQRGTGNTIYF. The chain combines TRBV11-2 with TRBJ1-3, with D perhaps TRBD1 (5 bases). Germline CDR1 and CDR2: SGHAT and FQNNGV. The CDR3 is made up of 17 amino acids. V lost 5 bases to trimming and J lost 2 bases, with 19 bases between them.

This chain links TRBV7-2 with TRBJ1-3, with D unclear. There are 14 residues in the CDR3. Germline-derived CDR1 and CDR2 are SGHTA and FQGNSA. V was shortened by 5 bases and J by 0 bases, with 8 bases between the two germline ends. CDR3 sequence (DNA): TGTGCCAGCAGCCCCCTAACCTCTGGAAACACCATATATTTT. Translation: CASSPLTSGNTIYF.

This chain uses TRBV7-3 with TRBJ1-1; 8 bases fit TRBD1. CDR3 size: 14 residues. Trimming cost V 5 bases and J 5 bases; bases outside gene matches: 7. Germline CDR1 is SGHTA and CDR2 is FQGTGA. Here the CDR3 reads CASSPGQGKTEAFF. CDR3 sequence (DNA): TGTGCCAGCAGCCCAGGACAGGGAAAGACTGAAGCTTTCTTT.

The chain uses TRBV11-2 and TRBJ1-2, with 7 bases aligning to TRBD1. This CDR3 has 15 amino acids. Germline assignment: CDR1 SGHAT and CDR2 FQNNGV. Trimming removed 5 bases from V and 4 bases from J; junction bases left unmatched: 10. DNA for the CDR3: TGTGCCAGCAGCACTCGACAGGGACTCGTCTATGGCTACACCTTC. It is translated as CASSTRQGLVYGYTF.

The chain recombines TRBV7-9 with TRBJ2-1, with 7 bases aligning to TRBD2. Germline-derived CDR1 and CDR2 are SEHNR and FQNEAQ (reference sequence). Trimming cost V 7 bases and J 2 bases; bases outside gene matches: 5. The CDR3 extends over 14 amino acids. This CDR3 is CASTGLSTYNEQFF. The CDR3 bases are TGTGCCAGCACGGGACTATCAACCTACAATGAGCAGTTCTTC.

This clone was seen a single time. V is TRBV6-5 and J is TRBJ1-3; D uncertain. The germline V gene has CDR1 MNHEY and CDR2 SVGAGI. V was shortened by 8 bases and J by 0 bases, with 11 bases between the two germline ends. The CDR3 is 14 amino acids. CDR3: CASGRGGSGNTIYF. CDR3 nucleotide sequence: TGTGCCAGCGGGCGCGGCGGCTCTGGAAACACCATATATTTT.